One sample yielded the 8 T cell receptor beta chains listed below, sequenced in a study of pediatric ulcerative colitis. The protocol was immunoSEQ multiplex PCR, while the TCRdb copy is restricted to in-frame clones and leaves out a portion. The sample has approximately 4,300 clones; more than 90% are singletons. The material sequenced was blood. The receptors come from a boy aged 5-17 years who was a control in a study of pediatric ulcerative colitis.

The V and J genes are TRBV10-3 and TRBJ2-1, with TRBD2 matching 9 bases. There are 16 residues in the CDR3. CDR1 and CDR2 from the germline V gene are ENHRY and SYGVKD. J lost 4 bases, V lost 3 bases, and 7 bases had no gene match. The CDR3 DNA is TGTGCCATCAGTGAAGAAGTAGCGGGAGCATACAATGAGCAGTTCTTC. This translates into CAISEEVAGAYNEQFF.

The chain uses TRBV18 and TRBJ2-3, with unresolved D. The CDR3 sequence is 13 residues long. V shed 3 bases and J shed 0 bases, with 4 bases lying between them. CDR1 KGHSH and CDR2 LQKENI come from the germline V gene. The CDR3 is CASSPASTDTQYF. Here the CDR3 DNA reads TGTGCCAGCTCACCCGCGAGCACAGATACGCAGTATTTT. Variable domain in full (rest from reference TRBV18 and TRBJ2-3): NAGVMQNPRHLVRRRGQEARLRCSPMKGHSHVYWYRQLPEEGLKFMVYLQKENIIDESGMPKERFSAEFPKEGPSILRIQQVVRGDSAAYFCASSPASTDTQYFGPGTRLTVL.

The chain employs TRBV5-1 and TRBJ2-1, with a possible D match to TRBD2 (6 bases). The CDR3 spans 15 residues. V was trimmed by 2 bases and J by 5 bases, leaving 14 bases between them. Per germline, CDR1 SGHRS and CDR2 YFSETQ. The DNA for the CDR3 is TGCGCCAGCAGCTTTACCGGGACTTCAAACAATGAGCAGTTCTTC. Protein: CASSFTGTSNNEQFF.

This chain connects TRBV4-1 to TRBJ2-3; 9 nucleotides match TRBD2. V was clipped by 1 base and J by 1 base; unmatched bases: 0. The germline V gene encodes CDR1 MGHRA and CDR2 YSYEKL. CDR3 length equals 15 residues. The CDR3 DNA reads as TGCGCCAGCAGCCAAGGACTAGCGGGCACAGATACGCAGTATTTT. This sequence encodes CASSQGLAGTDTQYF.

The J gene is TRBJ2-3, the V gene TRBV27; D tentatively fits TRBD1 or TRBD2 (6 bases each). Deletions cut 4 bases from V and 3 bases from J, with 29 bases between. This CDR3 spans 20 amino acids. The germline V gene encodes CDR1 MNHEY and CDR2 SMNVEV (reference sequence). The CDR3 region has the DNA TGTGCCAGCAGTTCTCCCCCCACAGGGAGCCCTACTAGCCCTACAGATACGCAGTATTTT. Its translation is CASSSPPTGSPTSPTDTQYF.

This clone appeared a single time. The chain uses TRBV7-2 and TRBJ2-7; 10 bases are a match to TRBD2. This CDR3 spans 18 amino acids. J gave up 0 bases and V 5 bases, and 13 bases lay outside the gene matches. From germline, CDR1 is SGHTA and CDR2 FQGNSA. CDR3 in amino acids: CASSQWTSGSTRSYEQYV. In nucleotides, the CDR3 is TGTGCCAGCAGCCAGTGGACTAGCGGCAGCACCCGCTCCTACGAGCAGTACGTC.

The chain employs TRBV2 and TRBJ2-3; D tentatively reads TRBD1 or TRBD2 (5 bases each). The CDR3 length is 13 residues. Trimming removed 5 bases at V and 4 bases at J, with 10 bases between. CDR1 and CDR2 (germline): SNHLY, FYNNEI. CDR3 loop: CASSYRGPDTQYF. CDR3 coding DNA: TGTGCCAGCAGTTACCGGGGCCCAGATACGCAGTATTTT.

The V gene is TRBV5-6, the J gene TRBJ1-5; D ambiguous. Looked up from germline, CDR1 is SGHDT and CDR2 is YYEEEE. The CDR3 totals 12 residues. The germline V and J ends were trimmed by 0 bases and 6 bases, with 4 bases remaining between them. The CDR3 here is CASSLVGQPQHF. The CDR3 DNA follows: TGTGCCAGCAGCTTGGTTGGTCAGCCCCAGCATTTT.